This T cell receptor beta chain was retrieved from a study of cytomegalovirus exposure and HLA in healthy donors. Study details: From some 190 million T cells, an earlier analysis saw roughly 100 million unique TCR beta sequences. Points from the study as a whole: Among immune exposure information, only CMV serostatus was available. Earlier results showed most TCR beta V segments being productive about 87% or about 30% of the time.

The study ran its PCR with 60 Vbeta and 13 Jbeta primers. Method: immunoSEQ multiplex PCR; TCRdb's copy keeps in-frame clones and lacks some. The repertoire has approximately 120,000 clones, 60% to 85% of them found once; the top ten carry 3.4%. The CDR3 consists of 16 residues. The V and J ends lost 2 bases and 7 bases respectively, with 21 bases between them. Germline CDR1 MNHEY, CDR2 SVGAGI. There are a few counts of this clone. No antigen is known for it. The receptor was isolated from a man aged 25-45 years in good health and CMV-seronegative. The sample comprised PBMCs. The rearrangement links TRBV6-5 to TRBJ2-7; no clear D gene. CDR3 protein: CASSYDSVSTRREQYF. The CDR3 nucleotides are TGTGCCAGCAGTTACGATTCGGTCTCCACGCGTAGAGAGCAGTACTTC.